The 19 T cell receptor beta chains below were found in one sample sequenced in a study of blood T cell repertoires in COVID-19. This table comes from immunoSEQ multiplex PCR, and its TCRdb copy is limited to in-frame clones, with some not included. The sample lists 65,000 to 80,000 clones; under 95% were seen once. What was sequenced was peripheral blood. Receptors were obtained from a human donor in a cohort sampled during active COVID-19.

This clone was seen a single time. The genes are TRBV10-2 and TRBJ1-2; possibly TRBD1 for D (5 bases). Germline CDR1 WSHSY, CDR2 SAAADI. This CDR3 contains 12 residues. The V end was cut by 5 bases, the J end by 5 bases, with 9 bases between. The CDR3 protein is CASSQGDYGYTF. CDR3 sequence (DNA): TGCGCCAGCAGTCAAGGGGATTATGGCTACACCTTC.

The chain is built from TRBV5-1 and TRBJ1-2; TRBD1 is a possible D gene (6 bases). Germline V CDR1 and CDR2: SGHRS, YFSETQ. V lost 0 bases, J lost 3 bases, and 6 bases lay in between. This CDR3 comprises 13 residues. The CDR3 protein is CASSLDRDYGYTF. CDR3 sequence (DNA): TGCGCCAGCAGCTTGGACAGGGACTATGGCTACACCTTC.

This chain links TRBV5-4 with TRBJ2-7, with 7 bases matching TRBD2. The germline gives CDR1 SGHNT, CDR2 YYREEE (reference sequence). J was trimmed by 1 base and V by 4 bases; bases with no gene match: 8. This CDR3 spans 15 amino acids. CDR3 protein: CASSTSPRGSYEQYF. In DNA form, the CDR3 reads TGTGCCAGCAGCACATCTCCGCGGGGGTCCTACGAGCAGTACTTC.

The chain recombines TRBV10-3 with TRBJ2-5; 8 positions match TRBD1. Germline CDR1 ENHRY, CDR2 SYGVKD. This CDR3 contains 14 residues. Losses at the gene ends were 4 bases for V and 4 bases for J; bases not matched to a gene: 5. The CDR3 here is CAISVSGQVETQYF. CDR3 DNA: TGTGCCATCAGTGTTTCGGGACAGGTAGAGACCCAGTACTTC.

The CDR3 spells CASSYPQGHEQYF. CDR3 sequence (DNA): TGTGCCAGCAGTTACCCCCAGGGCCACGAGCAGTACTTC. This chain links TRBV6-6 with TRBJ2-7, with TRBD1 as a possible D gene (5 bases). V lost 2 bases, J lost 5 bases, and 10 bases lay in between. The CDR3 extends over 13 amino acids. The germline gives CDR1 MNHNY, CDR2 SVGAGI (reference sequence).

The chain is built from TRBV7-3 and TRBJ1-2; D call uncertain. The V end lost 0 bases, the J end lost 4 bases, and 9 bases lay between the germline ends. This CDR3 is built from 14 residues. Germline V lookup: CDR1 SGHTA, CDR2 FQGTGA. The DNA of the CDR3 is TGTGCCAGCAGCTTAACGAGTACAGCCTATGGCTACACCTTC. It codes for CASSLTSTAYGYTF.

The J gene is TRBJ2-1, the V gene TRBV6-2 or TRBV6-3, with TRBD1 matching over 8 bases. CDR3 length: 14 amino acids. J lost 2 bases, V lost 5 bases, and 2 bases had no gene match. The germline CDR1 and CDR2 sequences are MNHEY and SVGEGT. This chain's CDR3 is CASSNRGTYNEQFF. In DNA form, the CDR3 reads TGTGCCAGCAGTAACAGGGGGACCTACAATGAGCAGTTCTTC.

The DNA for the CDR3 is TGTGCCACCCGGGACAGGGGGTTATACGAGCAGTACTTC. Its translation: CATRDRGLYEQYF. The chain couples TRBV19 to TRBJ2-7, with 11 bases that match TRBD1. The CDR3 is made up of 13 amino acids. In germline, CDR1 is LNHDA, CDR2 SQIVND (reference sequence). Trimming took 10 bases from V and 4 from J; bases not matched to a gene: 6.

In its sample, this clone was seen a few times. The genes are TRBV5-1 and TRBJ1-3, with TRBD1 as a possible D gene (5 bases). In germline, CDR1 is SGHRS, CDR2 YFSETQ. The V end was cut by 3 bases, the J end by 3 bases, with 16 bases between. This CDR3 has 16 residues. The CDR3 reads CASSSKTGRGGNTIYF. Written as DNA, the CDR3 is TGCGCCAGCAGCTCGAAGACGGGGAGGGGTGGAAACACCATATATTTT.

The genes are TRBV6-5 and TRBJ1-6, with TRBD1 matching 9 bases. Per the germline V gene, CDR1 is MNHEY and CDR2 is SVGAGI. The CDR3 totals 15 residues. Trimming removed 7 bases from V and 5 bases from J; junction bases left unmatched: 6. This CDR3 is CASIRGQGDNSPLHF. The CDR3 coding sequence is TGTGCCAGCATCCGGGGACAGGGAGATAATTCACCCCTCCACTTT.

This chain connects TRBV6-4 to TRBJ2-3; 8 bases agree with TRBD1. Germline assignment: CDR1 MRHNA and CDR2 SNTAGT. The V and J ends lost 3 bases and 4 bases, in that order; junction bases with no gene match: 6. The CDR3 is 15 residues long. CDR3 DNA: TGTGCCAGCAGTGAGCGAGACAGGGGCTCAGATACGCAGTATTTT. Its protein product is CASSERDRGSDTQYF.

The chain combines TRBV7-8 with TRBJ2-5; 10 bases fit TRBD2. The CDR3 consists of 18 residues. The V gene's germline CDR1 is SGHVS and CDR2 FQNEAQ. V lost 1 base to trimming and J lost 0 bases; unmatched junction nucleotides: 8. CDR3 in amino acids: CASSLGRALAGYQETQYF. In nucleotides, the CDR3 is TGTGCCAGCAGCTTAGGCAGGGCACTAGCGGGGTACCAAGAGACCCAGTACTTC.

J is TRBJ2-5 and V is TRBV7-9; 8 positions match TRBD2. The J segment lost 5 bases and the V segment lost 5 bases, leaving 7 bases of the junction unmatched. The CDR3 spans 14 residues. Germline lookup yields CDR1 SEHNR and CDR2 FQNEAQ (reference sequence). This chain's CDR3 is CASSRRGGLETQYF. CDR3 DNA sequence: TGTGCCAGCAGCCGACGGGGGGGCCTTGAGACCCAGTACTTC.

This CDR3 is CASSLGSVGGYTF. The CDR3 bases are TGCGCCAGCAGCCTGGGAAGTGTCGGGGGCTACACCTTC. V gene TRBV5-1 combines with J gene TRBJ1-2; D is undetermined. Per the germline V gene, CDR1 is SGHRS and CDR2 is YFSETQ. This CDR3 region has 13 residues. V lost 4 bases and J 8 bases, leaving 15 bases between the germline ends.

V is TRBV6-2 or TRBV6-3 and J is TRBJ2-2; TRBD1 might be the D (6 bases). CDR3 length equals 15 residues. Germline V gene lookup returns CDR1 MNHEY and CDR2 SVGEGT. Trimming cost V 4 bases and J 4 bases, with 13 bases left between them. The CDR3 DNA is TGTGCCAGCAGTTTCAGGGGATTTGGCACCGGGGAGCTGTTTTTT. It translates to CASSFRGFGTGELFF.

This clone was counted between two and nine times. This chain links TRBV5-3 with TRBJ2-7; D possibly corresponds to TRBD2 (6 bases). TRBV5-3 is identified as an open reading frame with a role that is uncertain. The CDR3 spans 17 residues. V was cut by 0 bases and J by 3 bases, with 19 bases left in between. The DNA for the CDR3 is TGTGCCAGAAGCTTGGGCGGGGAAGTCACGAGGGGCTACGAGCAGTACTTC. Its translation is CARSLGGEVTRGYEQYF.

The gene calls are TRBV27 and TRBJ2-7; TRBD1 aligns across 12 bases. Per germline, CDR1 MNHEY and CDR2 SMNVEV (reference sequence). The CDR3 has 16 residues. Unmatched junction bases numbered 12, after V lost 7 bases and J lost 5 bases. CDR3 protein: CASIPPGQGAIHEQYF. Written as DNA, the CDR3 is TGTGCCAGCATTCCCCCGGGACAGGGGGCTATCCACGAGCAGTACTTC.

V and J are TRBV2 and TRBJ1-4; the match to TRBD1 covers 7 bases. The junction had 5 bases not matched to a gene; V was cut back by 3 bases and J by 1 base. Germline V gene data show CDR1 as SNHLY and CDR2 as FYNNEI. CDR3 length equals 16 residues. CDR3 sequence (DNA): TGTGCCAGCAGTGATTGGCAGGGGGTAACTAATGAAAAACTGTTTTTT. It translates to CASSDWQGVTNEKLFF.

As for this clone: One end of the junction does not line up with germline, which may come from a read error. The CDR3 DNA follows: TGTGCCAGCAGCTTGCGGGGGGCTAACGAAAAACTGTTTTTT. Protein: CASSLRGANEKLFF. The V and J genes are TRBV7-9 and TRBJ1-4, with D perhaps TRBD1 (6 bases). This CDR3 is 14 amino acids long. In germline, CDR1 is SEHNR, CDR2 FQNEAQ (reference sequence).